The 10 T cell receptor beta chains below all came from one sample that was sequenced in a study of T cell responses to AZD1222 COVID-19 vaccine. Measured with immunoSEQ multiplex PCR; TCRdb has only the in-frame clones, and not every one. The data contain around 110,000 clones, about 90% of them seen just once; the ten biggest clones take up 7.5%. This specimen consisted of peripheral blood, obtained on day 0 of AZD1222 vaccination. All receptors derive from an adult in good health.

V and J are TRBV5-1 and TRBJ2-3, with TRBD1 matching 9 bases. Germline trimming cut 0 bases from V and 5 bases from J; bases unmatched to any gene: 13. This CDR3 has 18 residues. Germline CDR1 and CDR2: SGHRS and YFSETQ. The CDR3 protein is CASSLVGLRDRERDTQYF. The DNA for the CDR3 is TGCGCCAGCAGCTTGGTGGGGCTTCGGGACAGGGAAAGAGATACGCAGTATTTT.

V gene TRBV5-6 combines with J gene TRBJ1-2; weak D call: TRBD1 (6 bases). Germline loops: CDR1 SGHDT, CDR2 YYEEEE. The CDR3 contains 13 residues. Trimming pared 4 bases from V and 2 bases from J, leaving 9 bases between. The CDR3 nucleotides are TGTGCCAGCAGCAACACAGGGAACTATGGCTACACCTTC. Its protein product is CASSNTGNYGYTF.

This clone was seen only once. This chain links TRBV28 with TRBJ1-4, with D possibly being TRBD1 (6 bases). The CDR3 totals 19 residues. From germline, CDR1 is MDHEN and CDR2 SYDVKM. The V end was cut by 3 bases, the J end by 1 base, with 21 bases between. The CDR3 spells CASSFPLGQGLGTNEKLFF. CDR3 sequence (DNA): TGTGCCAGCAGTTTCCCCCTAGGCCAGGGGCTTGGAACTAATGAAAAACTGTTTTTT.

The gene calls are TRBV5-1 and TRBJ1-5; perhaps TRBD1 as D (6 bases). The CDR3 is made up of 14 amino acids. The germline V and J ends were trimmed by 0 bases and 6 bases, with 10 bases remaining between them. From germline, CDR1 is SGHRS and CDR2 YFSETQ. The DNA for the CDR3 is TGCGCCAGCAGCTTGGCTTCAGGGGTTCAGCCCCAGCATTTT. Translated, it gives CASSLASGVQPQHF.

V is TRBV18 and J is TRBJ2-1, with D maybe TRBD2 (6 bases). Trimming took 3 bases from V and 4 from J, leaving 10 bases between them. The germline V gene encodes CDR1 KGHSH and CDR2 LQKENI. The CDR3 spans 14 residues. CDR3 sequence reads: CASSPSSEYNEQFF. As DNA, the CDR3 is TGTGCCAGCTCACCCTCTAGCGAGTACAATGAGCAGTTCTTC.

CDR3 sequence reads: CASSLGSRSSYEQYF. CDR3 bases: TGTGCCAGCAGCCTAGGAAGCAGGAGCTCCTACGAGCAGTACTTC. The rearrangement links TRBV7-8 to TRBJ2-7; unclear D gene. V was trimmed by 5 bases and J by 0 bases, leaving 14 bases between them. Looked up from germline, CDR1 is SGHVS and CDR2 is FQNEAQ. The length of the CDR3 is 15 residues.

The chain combines TRBV5-4 with TRBJ2-7, with D perhaps TRBD2 (6 bases). Trimming cost V 4 bases and J 8 bases, with 19 bases left between them. Germline CDR1 and CDR2: SGHNT and YYREEE (reference sequence). The CDR3 is made up of 14 amino acids. Here the CDR3 reads CASSAGTQGGQQYF. The CDR3 region has the DNA TGTGCCAGCAGCGCCGGGACTCAAGGCGGGCAGCAGTACTTC.

The rearrangement joins TRBV7-2 to TRBJ2-2; 9 bases line up with TRBD2. Germline assignment: CDR1 SGHTA and CDR2 FQGNSA. The CDR3 has 13 amino acids. V shed 9 bases and J 7 bases; nucleotides not matched to a gene: 6. The CDR3 loop reads CASCGRAGGELFF. The CDR3 DNA is TGTGCCAGTTGCGGGAGGGCTGGCGGGGAGCTGTTTTTT.

This chain joins TRBV7-2 and TRBJ2-2, with 8 bases lining up with TRBD2. The CDR3 totals 17 residues. The V and J ends lost 5 bases and 1 base, in that order; junction bases with no gene match: 9. Germline V gives CDR1 SGHTA, CDR2 FQGNSA. CDR3 in DNA: TGTGCCAGCAGCAAAGTCGGCCTAGCGGGGAACACCGGGGAGCTGTTTTTT. Protein sequence: CASSKVGLAGNTGELFF.

This clone turned up a few times. V usage is TRBV14 and J usage is TRBJ1-4; D is unclear. The V gene lost 6 bases and the J gene lost 5 bases, with 16 bases spanning the gap. The CDR3 has 15 amino acids. Per germline, CDR1 SGHDN and CDR2 FVKESK. The CDR3 DNA follows: TGTGCCAGCAGTCTCCTCCACTTTCCGAATGAAAAACTGTTTTTT. It encodes CASSLLHFPNEKLFF.